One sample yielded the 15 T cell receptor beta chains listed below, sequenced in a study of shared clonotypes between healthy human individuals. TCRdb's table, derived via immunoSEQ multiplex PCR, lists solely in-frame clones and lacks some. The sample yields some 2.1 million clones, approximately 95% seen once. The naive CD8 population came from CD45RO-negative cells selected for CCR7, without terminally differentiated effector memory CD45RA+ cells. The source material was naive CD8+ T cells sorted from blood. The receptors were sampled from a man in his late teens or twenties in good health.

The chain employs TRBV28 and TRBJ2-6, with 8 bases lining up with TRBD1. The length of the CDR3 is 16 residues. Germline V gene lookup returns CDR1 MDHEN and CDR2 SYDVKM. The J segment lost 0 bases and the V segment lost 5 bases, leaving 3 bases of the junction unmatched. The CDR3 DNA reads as TGTGCCAGCAGTAGGGACAGGCTCTCTGGGGCCAACGTCCTGACTTTC. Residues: CASSRDRLSGANVLTF.

CDR3 nucleotides: TGTGCCAGCAGCTACCTCGCCGGGACTAGCGGGATCTACGAGCAGTACTTC. It yields the protein CASSYLAGTSGIYEQYF. V and J are TRBV11-2 and TRBJ2-7; 13 bases are a match to TRBD2. CDR3 length: 17 residues. The V gene's germline CDR1 is SGHAT and CDR2 FQNNGV. V dropped 4 bases and J dropped 3; count of bases not matched to a gene: 9.

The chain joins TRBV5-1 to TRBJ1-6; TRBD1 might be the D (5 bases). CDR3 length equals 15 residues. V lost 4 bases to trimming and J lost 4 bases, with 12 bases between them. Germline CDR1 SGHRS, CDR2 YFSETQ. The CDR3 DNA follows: TGCGCCAGCAGCATGACAGATTTATATAATTCACCCCTCCACTTT. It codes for CASSMTDLYNSPLHF. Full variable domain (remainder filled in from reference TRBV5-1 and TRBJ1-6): KAGVTQTPRYLIKTRGQQVTLSCSPISGHRSVSWYQQTPGQGLQFLFEYFSETQRNKGNFPGRFSGRQFSNSRSEMNVSTLELGDSALYLCASSMTDLYNSPLHFGNGTRLTVT.

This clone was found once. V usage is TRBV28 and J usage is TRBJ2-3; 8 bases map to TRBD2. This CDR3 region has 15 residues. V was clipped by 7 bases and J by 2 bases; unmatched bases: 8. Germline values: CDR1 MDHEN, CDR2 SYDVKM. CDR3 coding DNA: TGTGCCAGCACCGGGGGGGACACCTTCACAGATACGCAGTATTTT. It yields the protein CASTGGDTFTDTQYF.

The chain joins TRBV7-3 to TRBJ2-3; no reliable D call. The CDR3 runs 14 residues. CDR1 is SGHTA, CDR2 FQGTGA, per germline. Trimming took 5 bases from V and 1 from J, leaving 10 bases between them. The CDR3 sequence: CASSVDRGTDTQYF. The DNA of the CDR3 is TGTGCCAGCAGCGTTGATCGAGGCACAGATACGCAGTATTTT.

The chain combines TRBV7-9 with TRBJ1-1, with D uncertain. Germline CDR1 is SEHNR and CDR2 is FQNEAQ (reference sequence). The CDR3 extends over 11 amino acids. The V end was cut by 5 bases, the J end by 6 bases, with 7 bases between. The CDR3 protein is CASSEDPEAFF. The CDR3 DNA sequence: TGTGCCAGCAGCGAGGACCCTGAAGCTTTCTTT.

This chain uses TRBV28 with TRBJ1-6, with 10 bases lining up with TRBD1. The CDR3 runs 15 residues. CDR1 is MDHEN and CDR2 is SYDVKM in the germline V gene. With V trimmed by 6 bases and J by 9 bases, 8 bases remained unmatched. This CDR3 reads CASRETGTGASPLHF. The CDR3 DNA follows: TGTGCCAGCAGGGAAACCGGGACAGGGGCTTCACCCCTCCACTTT.

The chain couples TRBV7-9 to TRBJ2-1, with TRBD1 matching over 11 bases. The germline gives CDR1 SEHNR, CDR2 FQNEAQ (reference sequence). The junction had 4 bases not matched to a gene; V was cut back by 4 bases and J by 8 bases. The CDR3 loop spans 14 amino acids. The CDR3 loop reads CASSYPDRGHEQFF. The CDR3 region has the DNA TGTGCCAGCAGCTATCCGGACAGGGGGCATGAGCAGTTCTTC.

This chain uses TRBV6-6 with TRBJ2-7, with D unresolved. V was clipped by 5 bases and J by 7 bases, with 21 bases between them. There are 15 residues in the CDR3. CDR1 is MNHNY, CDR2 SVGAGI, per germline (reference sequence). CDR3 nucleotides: TGTGCCAGCAGTCATATATCGACCTCCATGGGGGAGCAGTACTTC. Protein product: CASSHISTSMGEQYF.

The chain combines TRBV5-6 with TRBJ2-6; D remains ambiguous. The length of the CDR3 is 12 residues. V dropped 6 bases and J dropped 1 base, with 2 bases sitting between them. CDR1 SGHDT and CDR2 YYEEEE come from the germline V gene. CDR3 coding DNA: TGTGCCAGCACGTCTGGGGCCAACGTCCTGACTTTC. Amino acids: CASTSGANVLTF.

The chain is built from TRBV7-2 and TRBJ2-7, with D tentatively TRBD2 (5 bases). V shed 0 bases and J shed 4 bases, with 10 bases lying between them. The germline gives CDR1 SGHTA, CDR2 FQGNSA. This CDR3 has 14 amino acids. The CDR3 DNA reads TGTGCCAGCAGCTTAGCGGGAGCGCCTTACGAGCAGTACTTC. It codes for CASSLAGAPYEQYF.

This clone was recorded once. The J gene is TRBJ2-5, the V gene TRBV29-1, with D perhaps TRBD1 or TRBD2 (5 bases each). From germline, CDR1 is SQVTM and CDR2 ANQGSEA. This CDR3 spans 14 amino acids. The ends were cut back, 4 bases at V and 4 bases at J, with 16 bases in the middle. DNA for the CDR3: TGCAGCGTTGGGGGACGGCACCCAGGAGAGACCCAGTACTTC. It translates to CSVGGRHPGETQYF.

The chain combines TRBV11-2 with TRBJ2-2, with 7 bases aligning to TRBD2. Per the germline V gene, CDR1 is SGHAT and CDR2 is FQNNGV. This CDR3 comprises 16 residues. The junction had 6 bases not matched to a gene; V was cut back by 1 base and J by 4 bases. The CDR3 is CASSLGFGEGTGELFF. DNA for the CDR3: TGTGCCAGCAGCTTAGGGTTCGGGGAGGGCACCGGGGAGCTGTTTTTT.

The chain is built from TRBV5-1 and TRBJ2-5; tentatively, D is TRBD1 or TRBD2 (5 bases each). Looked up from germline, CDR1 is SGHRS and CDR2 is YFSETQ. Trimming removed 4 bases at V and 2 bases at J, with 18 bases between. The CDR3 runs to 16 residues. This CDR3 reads CASSPSPTGRQETQYF. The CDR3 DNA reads TGCGCCAGCAGCCCGAGCCCGACGGGACGACAAGAGACCCAGTACTTC.

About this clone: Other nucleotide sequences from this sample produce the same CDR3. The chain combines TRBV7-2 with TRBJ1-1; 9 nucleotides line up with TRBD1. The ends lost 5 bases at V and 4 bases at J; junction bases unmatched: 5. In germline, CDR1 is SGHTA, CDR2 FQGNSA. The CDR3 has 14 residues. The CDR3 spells CASSPTGGGTEAFF. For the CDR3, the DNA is TGTGCCAGCAGCCCGACAGGGGGAGGCACTGAAGCTTTCTTT.